The rows below give T cell receptor beta chains drawn from one sample of a study of T-cell reconstitution after alpha-beta-depleted transplantation in children. Each CDR3 protein is one row after TCRdb ran MiXCR on the PCR reads. This table holds roughly 400,000 distinct CDR3 sequences, about a fifth found once. The material was PBMCs from the stem cell graft donor, obtained from the stem cell graft. Source of these receptors: a human donor who donated a stem cell graft to a child with acute myeloid leukemia. The conserved cysteine and the conserved F or W are not part of the CDR3 here. Only some rows state a clone size, as once, few, many or a class for expanded clones.

clone_size j_call v_call cdr3_aa
few TRBJ2-7 TRBV11-2 ASSLGSFYEQY
- TRBJ2-5 TRBV12-3/TRBV12-4 ASSLFLGVERQETQY
once TRBJ2-5 TRBV12-3/TRBV12-4 ASSLVGERETQY
few TRBJ1-5 TRBV19 ASSIASWGESNQPQH
- TRBJ2-7 TRBV21-1 ASSKARNGRTSYEQY
- TRBJ2-1 TRBV12-3/TRBV12-4 ASSFVSGPKSSYNEQF
many TRBJ2-1 TRBV12-3/TRBV12-4 ASSFAGLGGEQF
few TRBJ1-1 TRBV18 ASSPRQTNTEAF
many TRBJ2-5 TRBV29-1 SVEDARDTQY
- TRBJ2-5 TRBV5-1 ASGTGTKETQY
- TRBJ2-7 TRBV5-6 ASSLVASRGEQY
- TRBJ2-3 TRBV6-1 ASKRRAASTDTQY